What follows is one T cell receptor beta chain and its context. Per germline, CDR1 SGHRS and CDR2 YFSETQ. V gave up 3 bases and J gave up 4 bases, with 13 bases separating them. The CDR3 extends over 14 amino acids. The PCR employed 60 Vbeta primers together with 13 Jbeta primers. The assay was immunoSEQ multiplex PCR, and TCRdb's table has in-frame clones only and misses some. The profile covers 160,000 or so clones, with around four fifths appearing a single time and about 1.3% taken by the ten largest. This entry belongs to a study of cytomegalovirus exposure and HLA in healthy donors. Across the study: Approximately 80 million unique TCRs, all from HLA-typed donors, were included in an early release of the data.

Samples came from healthy bone marrow donors. Material: PBMCs. The V and J genes are TRBV5-1 and TRBJ2-5, with D possibly TRBD2 on 6 matching bases. The receptor was derived from a man younger than 45 in good health and CMV-seronegative. This chain's CDR3 is CASSSGLNGETQYF. The CDR3, as DNA: TGCGCCAGCAGCTCGGGACTGAATGGAGAGACCCAGTACTTC.